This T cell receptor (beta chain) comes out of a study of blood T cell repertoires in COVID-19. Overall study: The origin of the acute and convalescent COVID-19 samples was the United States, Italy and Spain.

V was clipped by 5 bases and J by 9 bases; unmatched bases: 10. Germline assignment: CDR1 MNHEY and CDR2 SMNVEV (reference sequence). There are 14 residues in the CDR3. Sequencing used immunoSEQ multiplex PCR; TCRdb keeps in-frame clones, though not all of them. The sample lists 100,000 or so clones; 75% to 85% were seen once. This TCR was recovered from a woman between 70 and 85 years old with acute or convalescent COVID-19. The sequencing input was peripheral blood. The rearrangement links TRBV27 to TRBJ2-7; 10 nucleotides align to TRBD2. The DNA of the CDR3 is TGTGCCAGCAGTCCATGGCTAGCGGGAGAAGTGCAGTACTTC. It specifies CASSPWLAGEVQYF.